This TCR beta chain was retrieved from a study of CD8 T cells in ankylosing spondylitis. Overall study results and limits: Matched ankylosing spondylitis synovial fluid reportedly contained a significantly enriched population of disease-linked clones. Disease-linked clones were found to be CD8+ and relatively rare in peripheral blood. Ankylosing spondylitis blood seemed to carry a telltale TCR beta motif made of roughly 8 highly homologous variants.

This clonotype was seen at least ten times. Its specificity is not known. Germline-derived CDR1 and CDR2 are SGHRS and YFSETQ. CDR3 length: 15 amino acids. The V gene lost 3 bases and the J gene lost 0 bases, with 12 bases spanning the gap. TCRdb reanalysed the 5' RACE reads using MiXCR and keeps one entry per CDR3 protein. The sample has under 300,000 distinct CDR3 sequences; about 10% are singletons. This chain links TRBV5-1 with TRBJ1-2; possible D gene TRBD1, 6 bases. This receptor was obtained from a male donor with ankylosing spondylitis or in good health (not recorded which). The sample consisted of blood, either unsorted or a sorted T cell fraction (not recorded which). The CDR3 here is CASSWGDRPNYGYTF. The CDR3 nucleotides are TGCGCCAGCAGCTGGGGCGACAGGCCTAACTATGGCTACACCTTC.